This T cell receptor (beta chain) was found in a study of beta chain features in type 1 diabetes. Overall study findings and caveats: Moderate yet significant TCRB CDR3 shortening was seen in Type 1 diabetes patients in all four CD4+ subsets.

CD4+ naive, central memory, regulatory and stem cell-like memory subsets were isolated by sorting on CD45RO/CCR7/CD25/CD127/CD95/CD27. The isolated RNA, all of it, was reverse transcribed, so expressed TCRB transcripts were what got sequenced. The table came from immunoSEQ multiplex PCR; TCRdb's copy has only in-frame clones and leaves some out. The sample has nearly 250,000 clones; roughly two thirds are singletons. This clone was picked up a small number of times. Its specificity is not known. Germline values: CDR1 LNHNV, CDR2 YYDKDF (reference sequence). This CDR3 comprises 15 residues. Trimming stripped 3 bases from V and 8 bases from J, with 17 bases between.

The chain joins TRBV15 to TRBJ2-1; weak D call: TRBD1 (6 bases). The sequencing sample was made of naive CD4+ T cells from blood. The TCR sequence derives from a man aged 25-45 years in good health. CDR3 DNA sequence: TGTGCCACCAGCAGTCGGACAGTTGGCCGGGATGAGCAGTTCTTC. Translation gives CATSSRTVGRDEQFF.